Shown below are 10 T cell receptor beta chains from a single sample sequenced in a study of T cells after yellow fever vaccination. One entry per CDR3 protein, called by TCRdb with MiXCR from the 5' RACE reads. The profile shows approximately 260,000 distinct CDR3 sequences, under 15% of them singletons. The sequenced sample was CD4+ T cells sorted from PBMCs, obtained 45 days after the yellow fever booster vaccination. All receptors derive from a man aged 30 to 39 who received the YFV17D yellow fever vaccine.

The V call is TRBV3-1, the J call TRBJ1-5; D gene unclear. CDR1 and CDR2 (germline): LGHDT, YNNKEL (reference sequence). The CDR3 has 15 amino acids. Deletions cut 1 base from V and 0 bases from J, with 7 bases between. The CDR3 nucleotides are TGTGCCAGCAGCCAAGGTACGGATAGCAATCAGCCCCAGCATTTT. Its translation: CASSQGTDSNQPQHF.

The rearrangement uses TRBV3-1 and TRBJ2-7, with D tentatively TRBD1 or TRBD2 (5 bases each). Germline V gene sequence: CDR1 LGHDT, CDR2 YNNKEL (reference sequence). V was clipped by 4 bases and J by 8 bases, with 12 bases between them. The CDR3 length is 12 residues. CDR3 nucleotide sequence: TGTGCCAGCAGCCCCTCGCCGGGGCAGCAGTACTTC. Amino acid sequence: CASSPSPGQQYF.

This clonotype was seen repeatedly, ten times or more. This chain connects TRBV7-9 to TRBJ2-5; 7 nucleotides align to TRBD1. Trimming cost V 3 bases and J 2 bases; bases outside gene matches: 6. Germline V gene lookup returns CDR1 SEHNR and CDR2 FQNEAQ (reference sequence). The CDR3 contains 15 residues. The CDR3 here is CASSFPGQVQETQYF. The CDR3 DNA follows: TGTGCCAGCAGCTTCCCCGGACAGGTTCAAGAGACCCAGTACTTC.

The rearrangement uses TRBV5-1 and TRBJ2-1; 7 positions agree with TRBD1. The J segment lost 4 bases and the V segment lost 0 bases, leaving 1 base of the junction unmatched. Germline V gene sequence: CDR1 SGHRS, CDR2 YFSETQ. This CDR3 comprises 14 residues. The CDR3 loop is CASSLEGQYNEQFF. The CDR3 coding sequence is TGCGCCAGCAGCTTGGAGGGACAGTACAATGAGCAGTTCTTC.

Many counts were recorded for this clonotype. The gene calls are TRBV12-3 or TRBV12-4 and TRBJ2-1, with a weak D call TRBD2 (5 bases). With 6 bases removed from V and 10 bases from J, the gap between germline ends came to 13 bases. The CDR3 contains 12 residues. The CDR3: CASSTSSSEQFF. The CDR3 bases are TGTGCCAGCAGCACCTCCTCTAGCGAGCAGTTCTTC.

As DNA, the CDR3 is TGTGCCAGCAGCTTGGGAAGGGGCGGGAGAGAGACCCAGTACTTC. As protein: CASSLGRGGRETQYF. The rearrangement joins TRBV7-9 to TRBJ2-5; 7 bases map to TRBD2. The CDR3 is 15 amino acids. V was clipped by 3 bases and J by 4 bases; unmatched bases: 8. Looked up from germline, CDR1 is SEHNR and CDR2 is FQNEAQ (reference sequence).

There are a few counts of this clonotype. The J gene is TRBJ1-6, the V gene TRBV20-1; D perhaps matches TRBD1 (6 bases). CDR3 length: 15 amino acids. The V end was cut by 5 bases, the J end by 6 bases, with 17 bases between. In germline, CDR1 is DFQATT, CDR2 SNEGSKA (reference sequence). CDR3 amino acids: CSAEDRSKPNSPLHF. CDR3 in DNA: TGCAGTGCTGAAGACAGGTCCAAACCTAATTCACCCCTCCACTTT.

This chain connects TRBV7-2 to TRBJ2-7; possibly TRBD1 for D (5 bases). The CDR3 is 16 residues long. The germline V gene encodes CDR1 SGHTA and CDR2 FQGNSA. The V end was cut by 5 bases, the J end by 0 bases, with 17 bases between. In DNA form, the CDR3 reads TGTGCCAGCAGCCTCTGGGGCCAGGTGGACTCCTACGAGCAGTACTTC. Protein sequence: CASSLWGQVDSYEQYF.

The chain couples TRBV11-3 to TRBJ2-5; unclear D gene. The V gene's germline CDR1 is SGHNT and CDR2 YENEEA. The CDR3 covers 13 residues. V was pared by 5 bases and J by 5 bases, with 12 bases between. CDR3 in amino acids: CASSTNPMETQYF. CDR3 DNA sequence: TGTGCCAGCAGCACGAACCCCATGGAGACCCAGTACTTC. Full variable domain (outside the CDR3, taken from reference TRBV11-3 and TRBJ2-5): EAGVVQSPRYKIIEKKQPVAFWCNPISGHNTLYWYLQNLGQGPELLIRYENEEAVDDSQLPKDRFSAERLKGVDSTLKIQPAELGDSAVYLCASSTNPMETQYFGPGTRLLVL.

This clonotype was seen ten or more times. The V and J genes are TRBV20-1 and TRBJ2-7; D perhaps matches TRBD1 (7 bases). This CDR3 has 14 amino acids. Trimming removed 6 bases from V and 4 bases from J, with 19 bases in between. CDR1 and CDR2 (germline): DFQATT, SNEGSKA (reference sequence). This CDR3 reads CSARGTERVYEQYF. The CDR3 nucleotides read TGCAGTGCCCGCGGGACAGAAAGAGTATACGAGCAGTACTTC.